These 14 T cell receptor beta chains share one sample of origin, sequenced in a study of cytomegalovirus exposure and HLA in healthy donors. PCR amplification relied on 60 Vbeta primers (plus 13 Jbeta primers). Profiling relied on immunoSEQ multiplex PCR, and the TCRdb table lists in-frame clones only, not all of them. This sample yields under 95,000 clones, of which 72% are seen a single time; 9% to 14% belongs to the top ten. The material sequenced was PBMCs. The receptors were sampled from a middle-aged woman in good health and CMV-seropositive.

The chain couples TRBV5-1 to TRBJ1-1, with 9 bases lining up with TRBD1. Germline CDR1 is SGHRS and CDR2 is YFSETQ. This CDR3 is built from 14 residues. V was pared by 4 bases and J by 2 bases, with 3 bases of the junction left unmatched. The CDR3 coding sequence is TGCGCCAGCAGCACGGGACAGGGTAACACTGAAGCTTTCTTT. Its translation is CASSTGQGNTEAFF.

The chain links TRBV6-4 to TRBJ2-1; TRBD1 agrees at 8 bases. This CDR3 comprises 13 residues. Germline-derived CDR1 and CDR2 are MRHNA and SNTAGT. V lost 6 bases, J lost 9 bases, and 7 bases stayed unmatched. The CDR3 DNA reads as TGTGCCAGCAGGCCGACAGGGGCCTTTGAGCAGTTCTTC. It specifies CASRPTGAFEQFF.

CDR3 protein: CASSLARGQGAFGANVLTF. The CDR3 DNA reads as TGTGCCAGCAGCTTGGCCAGGGGACAGGGGGCGTTTGGGGCCAACGTCCTGACTTTC. The chain couples TRBV5-4 to TRBJ2-6; 12 nucleotides align to TRBD1. The V gene end was trimmed by 0 bases and the J gene end by 3 bases; junction bases not matched to a gene: 7. This CDR3 region has 19 residues. Germline V lookup: CDR1 SGHNT, CDR2 YYREEE (reference sequence).

This clone was seen a handful of times. The chain joins TRBV6-1 to TRBJ1-6; D may be TRBD1 (6 bases). Germline V gene sequence: CDR1 MNHNS, CDR2 SASEGT. Trimming pared 4 bases from V and 8 bases from J, leaving 12 bases between. This CDR3 has 14 amino acids. The CDR3 coding sequence is TGTGCCAGCAGTGGGGGGCCGACTTATTCACCCCTCCACTTT. As protein: CASSGGPTYSPLHF.

This chain connects TRBV7-8 to TRBJ2-5; a weak D match, TRBD2 (5 bases). V was clipped by 5 bases and J by 3 bases, with 16 bases between them. The germline gives CDR1 SGHVS, CDR2 FQNEAQ. This CDR3 is 15 amino acids long. The CDR3 loop reads CASSPRTGFKETQYF. The CDR3, as DNA: TGTGCCAGCAGCCCTCGGACTGGCTTCAAAGAGACCCAGTACTTC. The complete variable domain, with remaining parts taken from reference TRBV7-8 and TRBJ2-5, reads GAGVSQSPRYKVAKRGQDVALRCDPISGHVSLFWYQQALGQGPEFLTYFQNEAQLDKSGLPSDRFFAERPEGSVSTLKIQRTQQEDSAVYLCASSPRTGFKETQYFGPGTRLLVL.

V usage is TRBV2 and J usage is TRBJ2-1; TRBD1 matches 9 bases. The V gene's germline CDR1 is SNHLY and CDR2 FYNNEI. The CDR3 consists of 15 residues. J gave up 8 bases and V 3 bases, and 8 bases lay outside the gene matches. CDR3 in DNA: TGTGCCAGCAGTGAGGGTCCGGGACAGGGTTATGAGCAGTTCTTC. Residues: CASSEGPGQGYEQFF.

The chain uses TRBV19 and TRBJ2-1, with 11 nucleotides matching TRBD1. The germline V gene has CDR1 LNHDA and CDR2 SQIVND (reference sequence). V shed 8 bases, J shed 12 bases, and the junction held 3 bases outside the gene matches. The CDR3 runs 11 residues. The CDR3 protein is CASGQGAWQFF. Here the CDR3 DNA reads TGTGCCAGTGGACAGGGGGCTTGGCAGTTCTTC. The complete variable domain, with remaining parts taken from reference TRBV19 and TRBJ2-1, reads DGGITQSPKYLFRKEGQNVTLSCEQNLNHDAMYWYRQDPGQGLRLIYYSQIVNDFQKGDIAEGYSVSREKKESFPLTVTSAQKNPTAFYLCASGQGAWQFFGPGTRLTVL.

This sequence joins TRBV5-1 and TRBJ1-1, with unresolved D. Germline CDR1 SGHRS, CDR2 YFSETQ. The CDR3 has 13 residues. V lost 0 bases, J lost 1 base, and 4 bases lay in between. CDR3 sequence reads: CASSLARNTEAFF. The CDR3 DNA sequence: TGCGCCAGCAGCTTGGCCAGGAACACTGAAGCTTTCTTT.

The chain recombines TRBV2 with TRBJ2-7; a weak D match, TRBD1 (5 bases). CDR3 length: 13 residues. V lost 6 bases to trimming and J lost 4 bases, with 13 bases between them. Germline CDR1 reads SNHLY; CDR2 reads FYNNEI. CDR3 residues: CASSRQSLYEQYF. Written as DNA, the CDR3 is TGTGCCAGCAGCAGACAGTCGCTTTACGAGCAGTACTTC.

This chain uses TRBV7-9 with TRBJ1-2; tentative D call: TRBD1 (6 bases). Germline values: CDR1 SEHNR, CDR2 FQNEAQ (reference sequence). There are 13 residues in the CDR3. The V end lost 3 bases, the J end lost 4 bases, and 9 bases lay between the germline ends. CDR3 residues: CASSLGGGYGYTF. The CDR3 nucleotides are TGTGCCAGCAGCTTGGGAGGGGGCTATGGCTACACCTTC. Complete variable domain (other parts from reference TRBV7-9 and TRBJ1-2): DTGVSQNPRHKITKRGQNVTFRCDPISEHNRLYWYRQTLGQGPEFLTYFQNEAQLEKSRLLSDRFSAERPKGSFSTLEIQRTEQGDSAMYLCASSLGGGYGYTFGSGTRLTVV.

This clone was recorded a few times. The chain links TRBV9 to TRBJ2-1; 10 nucleotides match TRBD2. Germline assignment: CDR1 SGDLS and CDR2 YYNGEE. V shed 0 bases and J 4 bases; nucleotides not matched to a gene: 4. The CDR3 extends over 16 amino acids. Here the CDR3 DNA reads TGTGCCAGCAGCGTAGGGACTAGCGGTATGTACAATGAGCAGTTCTTC. This translates into CASSVGTSGMYNEQFF.

The V gene is TRBV19, the J gene TRBJ2-7; TRBD1 matches 9 bases. This CDR3 is 14 amino acids long. Germline V gives CDR1 LNHDA, CDR2 SQIVND (reference sequence). The V and J ends lost 5 bases and 1 base, in that order; junction bases with no gene match: 3. CDR3 protein: CASSGQGTSYEQYF. CDR3 sequence (DNA): TGTGCCAGTAGTGGACAGGGGACGTCCTACGAGCAGTACTTC.

The chain is built from TRBV6-4 and TRBJ1-2; TRBD1 aligns across 10 bases. Germline V gene lookup returns CDR1 MRHNA and CDR2 SNTAGT. The CDR3 is made up of 16 amino acids. J gave up 4 bases and V 5 bases, and 10 bases lay outside the gene matches. CDR3 in amino acids: CASSPGQGGVFYGYTF. The DNA of the CDR3 is TGTGCCAGCAGTCCCGGACAGGGGGGAGTTTTCTATGGCTACACCTTC.

A single count supports this clone. V and J are TRBV19 and TRBJ2-7, with D unclear. Germline CDR1 and CDR2: LNHDA and SQIVND (reference sequence). This CDR3 has 14 amino acids. V shed 6 bases and J shed 6 bases, with 18 bases lying between them. The CDR3 nucleotides are TGTGCCAGTAGCAACCAAGCCTACGATACCGAGCAGTACTTC. Amino acid sequence: CASSNQAYDTEQYF.